This TCR beta chain was sequenced in a study of identical twins. Study findings and constraints: Models underestimated out-of-frame TCR alpha sharing in monozygotic twins. Zero-insertion analyses might be partly confounded by invariant T cells like MAIT and iNKT. Low generation-probability sequences were in excess among twin-shared out-of-frame alpha sequences. Cord blood beta clonotypes that were abundant carried fewer insertions, and memory repertoires showed no such trend.

This clonotype was observed at least ten times. Its matching antigen is unknown. Each CDR3 protein gets one entry after TCRdb re-called the 5' RACE reads with MiXCR. The table has more than 400,000 distinct CDR3 sequences, 13% to 15% seen once. The germline CDR1 and CDR2 sequences are DFQATT and SNEGSKA (reference sequence). The ends were cut back, 3 bases at V and 0 bases at J, with 9 bases in the middle. The CDR3 covers 14 residues. These data were likewise used in another study, on yellow fever vaccine responses in identical twins.

The rearrangement joins TRBV20-1 to TRBJ1-3; TRBD1 is a possible D gene (5 bases). Sequencing was carried out using CD4+ T cells sorted from blood. The source is a woman between 18 and 29 years old in good health. The CDR3 sequence is CSASPGLSGNTIYF. For the CDR3, the DNA is TGCAGTGCTAGCCCAGGGCTCTCTGGAAACACCATATATTTT.